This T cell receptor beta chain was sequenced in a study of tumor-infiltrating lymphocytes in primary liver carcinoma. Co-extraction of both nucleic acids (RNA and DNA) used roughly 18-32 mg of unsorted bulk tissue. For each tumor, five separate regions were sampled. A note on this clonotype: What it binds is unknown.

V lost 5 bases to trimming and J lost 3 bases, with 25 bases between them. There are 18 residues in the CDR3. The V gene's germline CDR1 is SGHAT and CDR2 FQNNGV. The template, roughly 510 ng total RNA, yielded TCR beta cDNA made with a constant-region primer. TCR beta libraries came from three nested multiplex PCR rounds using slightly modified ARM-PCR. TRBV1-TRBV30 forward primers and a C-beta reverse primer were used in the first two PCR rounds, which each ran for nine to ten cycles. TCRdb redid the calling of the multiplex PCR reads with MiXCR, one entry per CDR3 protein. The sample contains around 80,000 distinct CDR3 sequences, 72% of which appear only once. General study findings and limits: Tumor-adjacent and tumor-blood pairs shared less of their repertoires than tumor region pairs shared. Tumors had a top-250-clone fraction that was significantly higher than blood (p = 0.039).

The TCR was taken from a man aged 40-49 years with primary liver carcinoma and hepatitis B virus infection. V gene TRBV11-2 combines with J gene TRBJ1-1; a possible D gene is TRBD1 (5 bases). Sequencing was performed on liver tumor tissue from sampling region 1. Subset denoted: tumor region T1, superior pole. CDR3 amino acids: CASSPGGRRAASDTEAFF. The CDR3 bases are TGTGCCAGCAGCCCGGGGGGTAGGAGGGCGGCTAGCGACACTGAAGCTTTCTTT.